This TCR beta chain originates from a study of T cell changes during pregnancy in multiple sclerosis. The table came from immunoSEQ multiplex PCR; TCRdb's copy has only in-frame clones and leaves some out. The sample consists of roughly 42,000 clones, roughly nine tenths of them appearing once. CDR3 length equals 14 residues. V was cut by 0 bases and J by 2 bases, with 5 bases left in between. Germline V lookup: CDR1 LNHNV, CDR2 YYDKDF (reference sequence). This TCR was recovered from a female donor with multiple sclerosis, enrolled in a pregnancy study. J is TRBJ2-1 and V is TRBV15; D remains ambiguous. Here the sequenced sample was CD4+ T cells from peripheral blood mononuclear cells, taken in the second trimester of pregnancy. The CDR3 DNA reads as TGTGCCACCAGCAGAGATCCCGCCTACAATGAGCAGTTCTTC. This codes for CATSRDPAYNEQFF.